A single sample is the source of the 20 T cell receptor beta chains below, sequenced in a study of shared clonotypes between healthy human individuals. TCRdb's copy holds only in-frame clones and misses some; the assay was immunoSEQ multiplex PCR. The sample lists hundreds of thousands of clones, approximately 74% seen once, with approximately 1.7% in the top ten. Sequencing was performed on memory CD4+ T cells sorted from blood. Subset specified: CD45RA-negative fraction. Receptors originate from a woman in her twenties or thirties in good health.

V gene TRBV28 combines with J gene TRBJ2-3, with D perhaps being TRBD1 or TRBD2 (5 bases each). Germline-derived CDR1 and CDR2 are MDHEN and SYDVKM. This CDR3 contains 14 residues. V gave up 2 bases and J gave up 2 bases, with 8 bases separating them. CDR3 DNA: TGTGCCAGCAGTTTAGGGGGAAACACAGATACGCAGTATTTT. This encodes CASSLGGNTDTQYF.

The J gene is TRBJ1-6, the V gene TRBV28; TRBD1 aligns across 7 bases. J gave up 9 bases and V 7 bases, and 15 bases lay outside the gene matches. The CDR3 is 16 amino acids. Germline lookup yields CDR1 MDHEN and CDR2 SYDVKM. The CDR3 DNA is TGTGCCAGCACCACCAACCCGGGACAGCAAACTTCACCCCTCCACTTT. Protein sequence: CASTTNPGQQTSPLHF.

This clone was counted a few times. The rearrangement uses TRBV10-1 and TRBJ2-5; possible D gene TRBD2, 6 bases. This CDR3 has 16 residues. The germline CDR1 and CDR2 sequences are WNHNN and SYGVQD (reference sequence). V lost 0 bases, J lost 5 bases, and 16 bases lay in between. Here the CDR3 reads CASSESGTGVWETQYF. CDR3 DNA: TGCGCCAGCAGTGAGTCGGGAACGGGAGTGTGGGAGACCCAGTACTTC.

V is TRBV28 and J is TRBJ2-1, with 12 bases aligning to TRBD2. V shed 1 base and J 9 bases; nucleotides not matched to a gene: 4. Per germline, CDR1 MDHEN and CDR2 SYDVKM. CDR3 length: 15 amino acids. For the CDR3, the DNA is TGTGCCAGCAGTTTATCGACTAGCGGGAGCGGTGAGCAGTTCTTC. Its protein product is CASSLSTSGSGEQFF.

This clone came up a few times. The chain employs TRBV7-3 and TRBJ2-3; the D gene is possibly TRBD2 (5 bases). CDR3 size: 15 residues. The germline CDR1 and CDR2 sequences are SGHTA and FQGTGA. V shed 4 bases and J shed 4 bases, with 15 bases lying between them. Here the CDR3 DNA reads TGTGCCAGCAGCTACACTAGTGGGCACTCAGATACGCAGTATTTT. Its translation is CASSYTSGHSDTQYF.

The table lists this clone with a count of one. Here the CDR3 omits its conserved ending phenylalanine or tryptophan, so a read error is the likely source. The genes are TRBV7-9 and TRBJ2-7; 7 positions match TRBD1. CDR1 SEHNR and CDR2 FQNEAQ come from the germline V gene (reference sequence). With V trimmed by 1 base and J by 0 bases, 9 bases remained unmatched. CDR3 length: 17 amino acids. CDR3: CASSLDLGSGGSYEQYL. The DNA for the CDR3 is TGTGCCAGCAGCTTAGATCTTGGGTCAGGGGGCTCCTACGAGCAGTACCTC.

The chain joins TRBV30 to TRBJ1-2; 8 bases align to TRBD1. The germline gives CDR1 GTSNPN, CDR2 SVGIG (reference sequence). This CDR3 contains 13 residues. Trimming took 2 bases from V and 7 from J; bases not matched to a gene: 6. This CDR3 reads CAWSWTGPGGYTF. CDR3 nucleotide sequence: TGTGCCTGGAGTTGGACAGGGCCGGGTGGCTACACCTTC.

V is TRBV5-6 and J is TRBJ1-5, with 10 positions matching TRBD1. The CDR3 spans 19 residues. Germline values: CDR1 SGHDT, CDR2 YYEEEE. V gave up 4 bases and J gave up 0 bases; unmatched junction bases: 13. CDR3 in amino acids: CASSPSGQGLSYSNQPQHF. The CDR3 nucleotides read TGTGCCAGCAGCCCCTCGGGACAGGGGCTTTCTTATAGCAATCAGCCCCAGCATTTT.

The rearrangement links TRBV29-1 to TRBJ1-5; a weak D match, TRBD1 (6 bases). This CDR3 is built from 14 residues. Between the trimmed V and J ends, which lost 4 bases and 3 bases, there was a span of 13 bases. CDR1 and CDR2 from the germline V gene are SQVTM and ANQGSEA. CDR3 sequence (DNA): TGCAGCGTTGGTTTAGGGACAAACAATCAGCCCCAGCATTTT. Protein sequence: CSVGLGTNNQPQHF.

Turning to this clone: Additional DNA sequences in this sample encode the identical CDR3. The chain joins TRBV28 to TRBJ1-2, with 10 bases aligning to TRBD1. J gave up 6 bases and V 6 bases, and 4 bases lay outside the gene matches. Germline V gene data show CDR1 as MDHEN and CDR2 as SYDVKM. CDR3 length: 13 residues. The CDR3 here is CASSRGQGDGYTF. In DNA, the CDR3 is TGTGCCAGCAGCCGCGGACAGGGGGATGGCTACACCTTC.

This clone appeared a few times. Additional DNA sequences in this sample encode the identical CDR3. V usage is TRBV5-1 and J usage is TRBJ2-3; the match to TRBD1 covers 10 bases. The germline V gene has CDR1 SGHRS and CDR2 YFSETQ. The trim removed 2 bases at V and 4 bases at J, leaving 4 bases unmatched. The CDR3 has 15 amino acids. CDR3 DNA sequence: TGCGCCAGCAGCTTAAGGGGACAGGGGTCAGATACGCAGTATTTT. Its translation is CASSLRGQGSDTQYF.

The CDR3 bases are TGCGCCAGCAGCTTGGTGCTAGCGGGAGACCCAGAGACCCAGTACTTC. It yields the protein CASSLVLAGDPETQYF. This sequence joins TRBV5-1 and TRBJ2-5; TRBD2 agrees at 10 bases. The V segment lost 0 bases and the J segment 4 bases; nucleotides outside the gene matches: 6. Germline V gene lookup returns CDR1 SGHRS and CDR2 YFSETQ. This CDR3 contains 16 residues.

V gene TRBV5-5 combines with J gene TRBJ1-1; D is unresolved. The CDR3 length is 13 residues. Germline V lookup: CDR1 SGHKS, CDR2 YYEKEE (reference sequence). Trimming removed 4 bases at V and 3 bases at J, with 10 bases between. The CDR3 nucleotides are TGTGCCAGCAGCGCGACCTGGGACACTGAAGCTTTCTTT. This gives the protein CASSATWDTEAFF. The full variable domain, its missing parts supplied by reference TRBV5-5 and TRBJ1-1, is DAGVTQSPTHLIKTRGQQVTLRCSPISGHKSVSWYQQVLGQGPQFIFQYYEKEERGRGNFPDRFSARQFPNYSSELNVNALLLGDSALYLCASSATWDTEAFFGQGTRLTVV.

Here the CDR3 reads CASSPSVSGNQPQHF. CDR3 sequence (DNA): TGTGCCAGCTCACCAAGTGTGAGTGGCAATCAGCCCCAGCATTTT. V is TRBV18 and J is TRBJ1-5; D ambiguous. Deletions cut 2 bases from V and 2 bases from J, with 10 bases between. This CDR3 comprises 15 residues. In germline, CDR1 is KGHSH, CDR2 LQKENI.

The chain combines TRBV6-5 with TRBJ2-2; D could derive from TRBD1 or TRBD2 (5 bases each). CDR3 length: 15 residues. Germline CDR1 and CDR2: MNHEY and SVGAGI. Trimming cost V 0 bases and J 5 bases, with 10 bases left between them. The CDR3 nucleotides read TGTGCCAGCAGTTACTCCGGGACGGGGACCGGGGAGCTGTTTTTT. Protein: CASSYSGTGTGELFF.

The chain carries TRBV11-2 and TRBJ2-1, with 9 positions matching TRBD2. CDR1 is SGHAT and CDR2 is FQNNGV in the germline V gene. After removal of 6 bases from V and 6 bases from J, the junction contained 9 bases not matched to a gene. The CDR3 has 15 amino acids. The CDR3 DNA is TGTGCCAGCAGGCGTCCGGGACTAGCCCGCAATGAGCAGTTCTTC. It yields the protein CASRRPGLARNEQFF.

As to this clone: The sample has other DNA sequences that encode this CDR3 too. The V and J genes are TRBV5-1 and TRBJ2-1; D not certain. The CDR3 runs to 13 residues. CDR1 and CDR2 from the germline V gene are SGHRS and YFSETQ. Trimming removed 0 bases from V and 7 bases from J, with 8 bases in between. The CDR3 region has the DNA TGCGCCAGCAGCTTGGTAGTTCCGAATGAGCAGTTCTTC. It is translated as CASSLVVPNEQFF.

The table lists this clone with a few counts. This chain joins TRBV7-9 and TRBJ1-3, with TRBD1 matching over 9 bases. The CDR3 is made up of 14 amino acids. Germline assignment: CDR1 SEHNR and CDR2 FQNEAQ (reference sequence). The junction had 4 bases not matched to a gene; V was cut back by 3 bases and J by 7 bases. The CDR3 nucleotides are TGTGCCAGCAGCTTGCTAGGGACAGGGAACACCATATATTTT. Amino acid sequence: CASSLLGTGNTIYF.

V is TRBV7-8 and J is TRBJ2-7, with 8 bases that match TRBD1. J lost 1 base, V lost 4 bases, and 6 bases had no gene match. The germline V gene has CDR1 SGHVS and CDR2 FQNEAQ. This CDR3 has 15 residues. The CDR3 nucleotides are TGTGCCAGCAGCTCCCAGGGGGCCGGGTCCTACGAGCAGTACTTC. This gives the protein CASSSQGAGSYEQYF. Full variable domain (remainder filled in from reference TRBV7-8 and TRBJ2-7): GAGVSQSPRYKVAKRGQDVALRCDPISGHVSLFWYQQALGQGPEFLTYFQNEAQLDKSGLPSDRFFAERPEGSVSTLKIQRTQQEDSAVYLCASSSQGAGSYEQYFGPGTRLTVT.

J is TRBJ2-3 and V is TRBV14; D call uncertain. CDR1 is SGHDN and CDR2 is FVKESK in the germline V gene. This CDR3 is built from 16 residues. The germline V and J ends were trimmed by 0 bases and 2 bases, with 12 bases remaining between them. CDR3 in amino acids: CASSQEGSLLTDTQYF. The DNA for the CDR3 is TGTGCCAGCAGCCAAGAAGGCAGTCTGCTCACAGATACGCAGTATTTT.